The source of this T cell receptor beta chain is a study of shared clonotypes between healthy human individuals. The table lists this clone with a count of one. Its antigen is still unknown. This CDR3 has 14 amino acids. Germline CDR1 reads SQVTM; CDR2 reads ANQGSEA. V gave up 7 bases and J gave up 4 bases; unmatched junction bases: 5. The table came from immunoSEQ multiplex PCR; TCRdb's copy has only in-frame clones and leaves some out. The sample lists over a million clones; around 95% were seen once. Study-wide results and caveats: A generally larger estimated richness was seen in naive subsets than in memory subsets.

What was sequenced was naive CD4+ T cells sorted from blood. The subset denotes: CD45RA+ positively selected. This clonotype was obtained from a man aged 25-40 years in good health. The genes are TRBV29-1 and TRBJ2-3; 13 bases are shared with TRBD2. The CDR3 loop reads CSGGTSGNPDTQYF. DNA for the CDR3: TGCAGCGGGGGGACTAGCGGGAACCCAGATACGCAGTATTTT.